Listed below are T cell receptor beta chains from one sample, sequenced in a study of shared clonotypes between healthy human individuals. Assay used: immunoSEQ multiplex PCR; TCRdb lists only in-frame clones, some missing. Of some 2.4 million clones listed, over 85% were seen once; the top ten hold 0.36%. Sequencing was carried out using naive CD4+ T cells from PBMCs. All receptors derive from a young man in good health. Some clones in this sample may be carry-over from other donors' samples. The CDR3 runs from the conserved cysteine through the conserved F or W. Each record gives: J gene, V gene, D gene, clone size, CDR3 protein, CDR3 DNA. D genes are given only for firm matches. Clone size is not always given. Where it is, it says once, few, many or a class for expanded clones.

>TRBJ2-1|TRBV7-2|-|-
CASSPKSLAQFF
TGTGCCAGCAGCCCGAAGAGCTTGGCGCAGTTCTTC
>TRBJ2-3|TRBV10-3|TRBD1|-
CAIDSGTGRTDTQYF
TGTGCCATCGACTCGGGGACAGGACGCACAGATACGCAGTATTTT
>TRBJ2-7|TRBV2|-|-
CASRRQSRSEQYF
TGTGCCAGCAGACGACAATCTAGATCCGAGCAGTACTTC
>TRBJ1-2|TRBV7-8|TRBD1|-
CASSLTEQGLGGYTF
TGTGCCAGCAGCTTAACTGAACAGGGGCTAGGAGGCTACACCTTC
>TRBJ1-2|TRBV7-2|TRBD1|-
CASSFDRGAHYGYTF
TGTGCCAGCAGCTTCGACAGGGGCGCCCACTATGGCTACACCTTC
>TRBJ2-5|TRBV5-1|-|-
CASSLANHRGGQETQYF
TGCGCCAGCAGCTTGGCCAACCACAGGGGGGGGCAAGAGACCCAGTACTTC
>TRBJ2-1|TRBV6-5|TRBD2|-
CASSVTSGSRYEQFF
TGTGCCAGCAGCGTTACTAGCGGGAGTCGATATGAGCAGTTCTTC
>TRBJ1-1|TRBV7-9|-|-
CASSPGVVKAFF
TGTGCCAGCAGCCCAGGGGTTGTGAAAGCTTTCTTT
>TRBJ1-2|TRBV5-3|-|-
CARPHPPDLNYGYTF
TGTGCCAGACCTCATCCCCCAGATTTGAACTATGGCTACACCTTC
>TRBJ2-7|TRBV9|TRBD2|-
CASSVAASGYYEQYF
TGTGCCAGCAGCGTAGCGGCTAGCGGGTACTACGAGCAGTACTTC
>TRBJ1-2|TRBV11-1|-|-
CASSLAGRANYGYTF
TGTGCCAGCAGCTTAGCAGGGCGGGCTAACTATGGCTACACCTTC
>TRBJ1-2|TRBV6-5|-|-
CASSYSRAMISSYTF
TGTGCCAGCAGTTACAGCAGGGCTATGATTTCTAGCTACACCTTC
>TRBJ1-6|TRBV2|-|-
CASSGFNSPLHF
TGTGCCAGCAGTGGTTTCAATTCACCCCTCCACTTT
>TRBJ2-7|TRBV6-6|-|-
CASRDTGSYEQYF
TGTGCCAGCAGGGATACAGGGTCCTACGAGCAGTACTTC
>TRBJ1-1|TRBV7-3|-|-
CASSLQGYGTEAFF
TGTGCCAGCAGCTTACAGGGTTACGGCACTGAAGCTTTCTTT
>TRBJ1-3|TRBV28|-|-
CASSIRTIGNTIYF
TGTGCCAGCAGTATTCGGACAATAGGAAACACCATATATTTT
>TRBJ2-7|TRBV28|-|-
CASSFSGDEQYF
TGTGCCAGCAGTTTTTCTGGGGACGAGCAGTACTTC
>TRBJ2-1|TRBV13|TRBD2|-
CASSPLGSSGSLGEQFF
TGTGCCAGCAGCCCCCTCGGGAGTAGCGGGAGTCTGGGTGAGCAGTTCTTC
>TRBJ1-3|TRBV28|-|-
CASSLGTATGNTIYF
TGTGCCAGCAGTTTAGGGACGGCCACCGGAAACACCATATATTTT
>TRBJ1-2|TRBV19|-|-
CASSIRSGATHGYTF
TGTGCCAGTAGTATAAGGTCTGGAGCTACTCATGGCTACACCTTC
>TRBJ2-5|TRBV10-1|TRBD2|-
CASSPGSLAGAEAQYF
TGCGCCAGCAGCCCTGGGTCCCTAGCGGGAGCGGAGGCCCAGTACTTC
>TRBJ2-7|TRBV7-3|-|-
CASSLGTRTHEQYF
TGTGCCAGCAGCTTAGGGACGAGAACCCACGAGCAGTACTTC
>TRBJ2-7|TRBV27|TRBD2|-
CASSLSQSRLAGRDEQYF
TGTGCCAGCAGTTTAAGCCAAAGCAGACTAGCGGGAAGGGACGAGCAGTACTTC
>TRBJ2-7|TRBV4-3|-|-
CASSQSPGTSYEQYF
TGCGCCAGCAGCCAAAGCCCGGGCACCTCCTACGAGCAGTACTTC
>TRBJ2-3|TRBV5-1|-|-
CASSPSLGQGRTDTQYF
TGCGCCAGCAGCCCAAGCCTCGGCCAGGGGAGAACAGATACGCAGTATTTT
>TRBJ1-1|TRBV15|TRBD1|-
CATSRDRTGRGSEAFF
TGTGCCACCAGCAGAGATCGGACAGGGCGAGGTTCTGAAGCTTTCTTT
>TRBJ2-1|TRBV10-1|-|-
CASSRQVFGNEQFF
TGCGCCAGCAGTCGGCAGGTCTTCGGGAATGAGCAGTTCTTC
>TRBJ2-5|TRBV6-1|TRBD2|once
CASSQREGRGETQYF
TGTGCCAGCAGCCAGCGGGAGGGCCGGGGAGAGACCCAGTACTTC
>TRBJ1-1|TRBV5-1|-|-
CASSLEHGTEAFF
TGCGCCAGCAGCCTAGAACATGGCACTGAAGCTTTCTTT
>TRBJ2-7|TRBV2|-|-
CASSEARSSGEQYF
TGTGCCAGCAGTGAAGCGCGCTCGTCGGGCGAGCAGTACTTC
>TRBJ1-1|TRBV5-1|-|-
CASSSSGPGNTEAFF
TGCGCCAGCAGCTCTTCGGGACCGGGGAACACTGAAGCTTTCTTT
>TRBJ2-7|TRBV5-4|TRBD1|-
CASSLRFRTGLYEQYF
TGTGCCAGCAGCTTGAGATTTAGGACAGGGCTCTACGAGCAGTACTTC
>TRBJ2-2|TRBV5-4|-|once
CASSYPGVRELFF
TGTGCCAGCAGCTACCCGGGGGTCAGGGAGCTGTTTTTT
>TRBJ2-4|TRBV27|TRBD2|-
CASSFRGTSGRGTNIQYF
TGTGCCAGCAGTTTTCGAGGGACTAGCGGGAGGGGGACAAACATTCAGTACTTC
>TRBJ2-3|TRBV27|TRBD2|-
CASSPPGLGSTDTQYF
TGTGCCAGCAGTCCCCCGGGACTAGGGAGCACAGATACGCAGTATTTT
>TRBJ2-2|TRBV10-3|TRBD1|once
CAISDDRANTGELFF
TGTGCCATCAGTGACGACAGGGCGAACACCGGGGAGCTGTTTTTT